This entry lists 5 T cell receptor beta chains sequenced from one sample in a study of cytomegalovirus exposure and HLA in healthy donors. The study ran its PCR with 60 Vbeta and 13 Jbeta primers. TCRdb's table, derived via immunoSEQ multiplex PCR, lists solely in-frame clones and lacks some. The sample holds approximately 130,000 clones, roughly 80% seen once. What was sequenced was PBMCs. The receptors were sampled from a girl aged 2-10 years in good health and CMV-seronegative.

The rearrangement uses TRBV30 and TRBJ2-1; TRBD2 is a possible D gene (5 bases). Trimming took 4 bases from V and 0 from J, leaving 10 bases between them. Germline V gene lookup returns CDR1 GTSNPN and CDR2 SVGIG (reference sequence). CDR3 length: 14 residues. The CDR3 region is CAWKRQSSYNEQFF. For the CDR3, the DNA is TGTGCCTGGAAGCGGCAAAGCTCCTACAATGAGCAGTTCTTC.

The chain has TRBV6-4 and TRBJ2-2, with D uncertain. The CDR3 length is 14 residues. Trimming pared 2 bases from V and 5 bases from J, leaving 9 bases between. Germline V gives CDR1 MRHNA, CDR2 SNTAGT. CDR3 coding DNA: TGTGCCAGCAGTGACGGCAGGTCAACCGGGGAGCTGTTTTTT. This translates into CASSDGRSTGELFF.

The CDR3 is CASSEDSHQLSYNSPLHF. The DNA for the CDR3 is TGTGCCAGCAGTGAAGACAGTCACCAACTCTCCTATAATTCACCCCTCCACTTT. The J gene is TRBJ1-6, the V gene TRBV2; D is unresolved. The CDR3 is 18 amino acids. V was clipped by 1 base and J by 0 bases, with 13 bases between them. Germline CDR1 reads SNHLY; CDR2 reads FYNNEI.

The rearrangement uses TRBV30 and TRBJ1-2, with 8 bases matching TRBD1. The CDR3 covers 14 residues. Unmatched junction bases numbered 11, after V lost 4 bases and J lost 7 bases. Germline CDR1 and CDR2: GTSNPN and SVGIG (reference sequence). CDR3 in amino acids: CAWTVIQGAAGYTF. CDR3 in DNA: TGTGCCTGGACGGTTATCCAGGGGGCGGCTGGCTACACCTTC.

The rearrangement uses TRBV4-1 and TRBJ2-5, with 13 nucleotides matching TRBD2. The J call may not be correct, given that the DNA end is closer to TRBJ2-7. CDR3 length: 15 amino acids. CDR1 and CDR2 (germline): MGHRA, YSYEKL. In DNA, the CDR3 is TGCGCCAGCAGCCAAGAAGGACTAGCGGGAGTCGAGCAGTACTTC. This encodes CASSQEGLAGVEQYF.